A single sample is the source of the 2 T cell receptor beta chains below, sequenced in a study of siplizumab effects on memory and regulatory T cells. The protocol was immunoSEQ multiplex PCR, while the TCRdb copy is restricted to in-frame clones and leaves out a portion. This table has 85,000 to 130,000 clones, 93% appearing once. The specimen sequenced was Tregs sorted from blood. The receptors here all came from a human donor in good health.

This clone has just one count. The rearrangement joins TRBV9 to TRBJ1-6; 8 bases are shared with TRBD1. The CDR3 runs 16 residues. Germline V lookup: CDR1 SGDLS, CDR2 YYNGEE. Trimming cost V 0 bases and J 2 bases; bases outside gene matches: 1. The DNA for the CDR3 is TGTGCCAGCAGCGTAGGGACAGGGCCCTATAATTCACCCCTCCACTTT. Translated, it gives CASSVGTGPYNSPLHF. The full variable domain, completed using reference TRBV9 and TRBJ1-6, is DSGVTQTPKHLITATGQRVTLRCSPRSGDLSVYWYQQSLDQGLQFLIQYYNGEERAKGNILERFSAQQFPDLHSELNLSSLELGDSALYFCASSVGTGPYNSPLHFGNGTRLTVT.

This chain connects TRBV5-5 to TRBJ1-2, with a weak D call TRBD1 (5 bases). CDR3 length equals 16 residues. Trimming left V 3 bases short and J 4 bases short, with 19 bases between. Germline values: CDR1 SGHKS, CDR2 YYEKEE (reference sequence). The CDR3 loop reads CASSWGPIDSFYGYTF. In nucleotides, the CDR3 is TGTGCCAGCAGCTGGGGCCCTATAGACAGTTTCTATGGCTACACCTTC.